This T cell receptor beta chain originates from a study of shared clonotypes between healthy human individuals. Authors' processing steps: Filtering of immunoSEQ junctional sequences could not match full-length read filtering. Clones were sequenced by immunoSEQ multiplex PCR, and TCRdb holds only the in-frame ones, with some missing. V and J calls and clone size come straight from that table; D and trimming were deduced from the DNA. The sample includes about 2 million clones, less than 95% of them seen just once. Study-level findings and limits: Clonotypes shared by all four sorted-subset donors had higher generation probabilities than non-shared clonotypes. Sharing of clonotypes among donors was expected to vary with sequencing depth.

A note on this clone: Its antigen is still unknown. This same CDR3 is encoded by further DNA sequences in the sample.

Terminally differentiated effector memory CD45RA+ cells were excluded by CCR7 positive selection of CD45RO-negative cells. V was cut by 0 bases and J by 3 bases, with 9 bases left in between. The CDR3 contains 14 residues. Germline CDR1 and CDR2: LGHNA and YSLEER. The clonotype comes from a man aged 18-30 years in good health. The chain uses TRBV4-3 and TRBJ2-7; D call uncertain. Source material: naive CD8+ T cells sorted from blood. In nucleotides, the CDR3 is TGCGCCAGCAGCCAAGAGGCAGTTAGCTACGAGCAGTACTTC. Encoded protein: CASSQEAVSYEQYF.